This TCR beta chain comes out of a study of cytomegalovirus exposure and HLA in healthy donors. The J segment lost 1 base and the V segment lost 3 bases, leaving 9 bases of the junction unmatched. This CDR3 is built from 17 residues. Germline V lookup: CDR1 MGHRA, CDR2 YSYEKL. PCR involved 60 Vbeta and 13 Jbeta primers. The data were produced by immunoSEQ multiplex PCR, yet TCRdb's version contains in-frame clones alone and is incomplete. Counted here are some 140,000 clones, 70% to 80% occurring once; the ten biggest clones make up 6% to 8.5%. This chain links TRBV4-1 with TRBJ1-3; TRBD1 aligns across 7 bases. The sequence derives from a young man in good health and CMV-seropositive. The sequencing input was PBMCs. The CDR3 protein is CASSQKGSTGSGNTIYF. The CDR3 region has the DNA TGCGCCAGCAGCCAGAAGGGATCGACAGGGTCTGGAAACACCATATATTTT.